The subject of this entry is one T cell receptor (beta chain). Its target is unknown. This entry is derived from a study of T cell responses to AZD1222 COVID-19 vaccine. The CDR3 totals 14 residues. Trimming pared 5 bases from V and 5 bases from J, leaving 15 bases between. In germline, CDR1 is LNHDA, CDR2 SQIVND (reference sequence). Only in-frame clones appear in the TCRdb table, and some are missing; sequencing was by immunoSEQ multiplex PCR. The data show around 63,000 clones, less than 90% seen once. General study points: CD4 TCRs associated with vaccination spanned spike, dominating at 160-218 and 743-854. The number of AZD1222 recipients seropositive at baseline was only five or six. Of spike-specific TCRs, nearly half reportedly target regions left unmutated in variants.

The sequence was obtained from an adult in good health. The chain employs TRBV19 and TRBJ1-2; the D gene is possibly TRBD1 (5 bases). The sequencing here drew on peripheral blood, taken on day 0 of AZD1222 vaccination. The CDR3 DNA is TGTGCCAGTAGTGACGGGGGGACGAGGTATGGCTACACCTTC. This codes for CASSDGGTRYGYTF.